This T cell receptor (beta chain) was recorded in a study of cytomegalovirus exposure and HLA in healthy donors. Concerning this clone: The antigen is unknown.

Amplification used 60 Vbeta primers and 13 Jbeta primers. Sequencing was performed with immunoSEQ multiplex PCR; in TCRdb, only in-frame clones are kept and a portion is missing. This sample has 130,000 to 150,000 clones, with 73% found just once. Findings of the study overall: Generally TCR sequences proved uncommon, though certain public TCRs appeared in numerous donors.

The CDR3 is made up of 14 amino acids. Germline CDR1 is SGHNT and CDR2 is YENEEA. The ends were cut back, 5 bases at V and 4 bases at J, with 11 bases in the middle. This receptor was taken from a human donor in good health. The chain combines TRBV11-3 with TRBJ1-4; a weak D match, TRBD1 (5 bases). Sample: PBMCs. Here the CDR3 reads CASSLTALNEKLFF. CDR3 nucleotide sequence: TGTGCCAGCAGCCTGACAGCACTTAATGAAAAACTGTTTTTT.